These 17 T cell receptor beta chains were sequenced from one sample in a study of Ad26.COV2.S vaccination and SARS-CoV-2 variants. Only in-frame clones appear in the TCRdb table, and some are missing; sequencing was by immunoSEQ multiplex PCR. Among about 350,000 clones listed, roughly 90% were seen once. Sample treatment: 19 received Ad26.COV2.S at low or high dose, single or two shots; roughly five received placebo; per-sample allocation not given. Samples came from day 63 after the first vaccine or placebo injection. This material consisted of peripheral blood, taken in a trial of Ad26.COV2.S vaccine versus placebo. The receptors shown here come from a person between 18 and 59 years old who received the Ad26.COV2.S COVID-19 vaccine or a placebo.

The CDR3 spells CASSGQGFYEQFF. The DNA for the CDR3 is TGTGCCAGCAGCGGACAGGGGTTCTATGAGCAGTTCTTC. The chain recombines TRBV5-6 with TRBJ2-1, with TRBD1 identical over 9 bases. Germline lookup yields CDR1 SGHDT and CDR2 YYEEEE. V lost 4 bases and J lost 8; bases outside the gene matches: 4. The CDR3 sequence is 13 residues long.

This clone has just one count. The chain combines TRBV6-1 with TRBJ2-1; D not resolved. Germline loops: CDR1 MNHNS, CDR2 SASEGT. The CDR3 runs 15 residues. Trimming removed 1 base at V and 8 bases at J, with 15 bases between. As DNA, the CDR3 is TGTGCCAGCAGTGAAGAGGAGAGTTCACTGTATGAGCAGTTCTTC. It is translated as CASSEEESSLYEQFF.

The V gene is TRBV18, the J gene TRBJ1-5, with TRBD1 matching over 8 bases. There are 20 residues in the CDR3. Trimming at V came to 3 bases and at J to 0 bases, leaving 16 bases not matched to a gene. Germline assignment: CDR1 KGHSH and CDR2 LQKENI. The CDR3 loop reads CASSPLGLSRGQNSNQPQHF. The CDR3 region has the DNA TGTGCCAGCTCACCGCTGGGGCTGAGCAGGGGGCAAAATAGCAATCAGCCCCAGCATTTT.

In this sample, this clone turned up once. The rearrangement uses TRBV10-3 and TRBJ2-2; D unresolved. The V end was cut by 2 bases, the J end by 3 bases, with 4 bases between. The CDR3 extends over 13 amino acids. Germline CDR1 and CDR2: ENHRY and SYGVKD. The CDR3 bases are TGTGCCATCAGTGAGGGGTACACCGGGGAGCTGTTTTTT. This gives the protein CAISEGYTGELFF.

The CDR3, as DNA: TGTGCCAGCAGTTTAGGGGGGGACGAGCAGTACTTC. Its protein product is CASSLGGDEQYF. The chain combines TRBV12-3 or TRBV12-4 with TRBJ2-7, with D tentatively TRBD2 (6 bases). The CDR3 spans 12 residues. V was shortened by 1 base and J by 5 bases, with 6 bases between the two germline ends.

DNA for the CDR3: TGTGCCAGCAGCTTAGGGGTTTCGGAAAAACTGTTTTTT. Translating gives CASSLGVSEKLFF. This chain joins TRBV11-2 and TRBJ1-4, with D uncertain. CDR3 size: 13 residues. V lost 1 base and J lost 8, with 8 bases in between. Germline-derived CDR1 and CDR2 are SGHAT and FQNNGV.

The J gene is TRBJ2-3, the V gene TRBV28; no firm D call. Trimming stripped 6 bases from V and 1 base from J, with 14 bases between. The CDR3 sequence is 15 residues long. CDR1 and CDR2 (germline): MDHEN, SYDVKM. CDR3 in DNA: TGTGCCAGCAGAAGAACCAACAAGGGCACAGATACGCAGTATTTT. Translated, it gives CASRRTNKGTDTQYF. The full variable domain, in which reference TRBV28 and TRBJ2-3 provide the parts outside the CDR3, is DVKVTQSSRYLVKRTGEKVFLECVQDMDHENMFWYRQDPGLGLRLIYFSYDVKMKEKGDIPEGYSVSREKKERFSLILESASTNQTSMYLCASRRTNKGTDTQYFGPGTRLTVL.

The chain recombines TRBV19 with TRBJ2-1, with TRBD1 matching 10 bases. V trimming: 6 bases; J trimming: 0 bases; junction bases outside the gene matches: 2. The length of the CDR3 is 15 residues. The germline V gene has CDR1 LNHDA and CDR2 SQIVND (reference sequence). The CDR3 loop reads CASRGQGFSYNEQFF. CDR3 nucleotides: TGTGCCAGTAGGGGACAGGGGTTCTCCTACAATGAGCAGTTCTTC.

The chain uses TRBV6-5 and TRBJ1-1; tentatively, D is TRBD1 (5 bases). The CDR3 contains 15 residues. The germline V and J ends were trimmed by 3 bases and 3 bases, with 14 bases remaining between them. The V gene's germline CDR1 is MNHEY and CDR2 SVGAGI. The chain's CDR3 is CASSYSRGTDTEAFF. DNA of the CDR3: TGTGCCAGCAGTTATTCTCGCGGGACGGACACTGAAGCTTTCTTT.

The V and J genes are TRBV6-6 and TRBJ1-2, with D possibly being TRBD1 (6 bases). Germline CDR1 and CDR2: MNHNY and SVGAGI (reference sequence). The CDR3 totals 15 residues. V lost 0 bases to trimming and J lost 2 bases, with 10 bases between them. The CDR3: CASSYSGDNNYGYTF. The CDR3 DNA sequence: TGTGCCAGCAGTTACTCGGGGGACAACAACTATGGCTACACCTTC.

The gene calls are TRBV7-9 and TRBJ1-2; tentatively, D is TRBD1 (5 bases). The germline V and J ends were trimmed by 2 bases and 6 bases, with 10 bases remaining between them. Germline values: CDR1 SEHNR, CDR2 FQNEAQ (reference sequence). CDR3 length: 13 residues. CDR3 sequence: CASSLLTVNGYTF. In DNA form, the CDR3 reads TGTGCCAGCAGCTTACTGACAGTAAATGGCTACACCTTC.

This chain links TRBV19 with TRBJ2-2; 9 nucleotides agree with TRBD1. Germline V CDR1 and CDR2: LNHDA, SQIVND (reference sequence). Germline trimming cut 4 bases from V and 6 bases from J; bases unmatched to any gene: 6. This CDR3 is built from 15 residues. In DNA form, the CDR3 reads TGTGCCAGTAGTAAACCACAGGGGGCGGCCGGGGAGCTGTTTTTT. Its protein product is CASSKPQGAAGELFF. Supplemented by reference TRBV19 and TRBJ2-2, the full variable domain reads DGGITQSPKYLFRKEGQNVTLSCEQNLNHDAMYWYRQDPGQGLRLIYYSQIVNDFQKGDIAEGYSVSREKKESFPLTVTSAQKNPTAFYLCASSKPQGAAGELFFGEGSRLTVL.

The rearrangement joins TRBV12-3 or TRBV12-4 to TRBJ1-1; 7 bases match TRBD1. After removal of 10 bases from V and 0 bases from J, the junction contained 5 bases not matched to a gene. The CDR3 is 13 residues long. The CDR3, as DNA: TGTGCCACCACCAGGGGGATGAACACTGAAGCTTTCTTT. It translates to CATTRGMNTEAFF.

This rearrangement joins TRBV27 to TRBJ2-3, with no clear D. Per germline, CDR1 MNHEY and CDR2 SMNVEV (reference sequence). V was pared by 5 bases and J by 6 bases, with 18 bases between. The CDR3 is made up of 15 amino acids. CDR3 in DNA: TGTGCCAGCAGTCCCTTTTATCAATCCGGGGATACGCAGTATTTT. As protein: CASSPFYQSGDTQYF.

The chain links TRBV5-1 to TRBJ1-4; D not resolved. V shed 2 bases and J shed 4 bases, with 9 bases lying between them. Germline CDR1 and CDR2: SGHRS and YFSETQ. The CDR3 is made up of 14 amino acids. CDR3 DNA sequence: TGCGCCAGCAGCTTCGCGGGCGTTAATGAAAAACTGTTTTTT. Encoded protein: CASSFAGVNEKLFF.

The chain combines TRBV2 with TRBJ1-1, with no clear D. V shed 7 bases and J shed 1 base, with 13 bases lying between them. Germline CDR1 SNHLY, CDR2 FYNNEI. This CDR3 has 14 residues. In DNA, the CDR3 is TGTGCCAGCAAATCGGCAGCGACGAACACTGAAGCTTTCTTT. This sequence encodes CASKSAATNTEAFF.

This rearrangement joins TRBV10-3 to TRBJ2-5; D unclear. V lost 2 bases and J lost 4, with 8 bases in between. The CDR3 consists of 13 residues. Germline values: CDR1 ENHRY, CDR2 SYGVKD. The CDR3 loop is CAISEPGSETQYF. The DNA for the CDR3 is TGTGCCATCAGTGAGCCCGGCTCAGAGACCCAGTACTTC.